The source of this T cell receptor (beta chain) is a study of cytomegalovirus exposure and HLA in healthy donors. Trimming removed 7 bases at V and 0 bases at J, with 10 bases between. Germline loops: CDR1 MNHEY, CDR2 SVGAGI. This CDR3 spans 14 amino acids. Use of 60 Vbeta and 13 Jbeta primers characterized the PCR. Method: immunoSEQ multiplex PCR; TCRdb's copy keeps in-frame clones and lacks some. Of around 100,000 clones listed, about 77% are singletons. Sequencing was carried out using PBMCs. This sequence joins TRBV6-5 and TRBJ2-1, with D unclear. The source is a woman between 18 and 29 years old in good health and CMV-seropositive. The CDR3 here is CASTSGSSYNEQFF. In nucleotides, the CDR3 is TGTGCCAGCACTTCCGGGTCCTCCTACAATGAGCAGTTCTTC.